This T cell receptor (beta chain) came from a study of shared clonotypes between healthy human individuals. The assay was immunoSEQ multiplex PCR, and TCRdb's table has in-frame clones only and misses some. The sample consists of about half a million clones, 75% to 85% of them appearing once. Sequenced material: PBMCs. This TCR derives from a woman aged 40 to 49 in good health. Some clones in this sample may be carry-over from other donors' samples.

The CDR3 sequence: CASSVWDEQFF. The CDR3 DNA reads as TGTGCCAGCAGTGTGTGGGATGAGCAGTTCTTC. This chain uses TRBV2 with TRBJ2-1; D is unresolved. From germline, CDR1 is SNHLY and CDR2 FYNNEI. This CDR3 is 11 amino acids long. The V end lost 4 bases, the J end lost 8 bases, and 6 bases lay between the germline ends.